These 9 T cell receptor beta chains came from one sample sequenced in a study of OX40 agonist ivuxolimab in advanced cancers. Library preparation was by the immunoSEQ multiplex PCR assay. The source is immuneACCESS, and TCRdb retained only in-frame sequences with V and J called. Part of the clones is not carried over; for the studies checked, unresolved V genes explain less than half of this, and the remainder is unexplained. In this sample the table shows more than 50,000 clones, around 93% of which occur a single time. The ten largest clones add up to 15% to 20% of the sample. The specimen was CD4+ or CD8+ T cells sorted from blood, collected in a trial of the OX40 agonist ivuxolimab. The receptor source for this set is an adult with an advanced solid tumor such as melanoma, head and neck, liver or kidney cancer.

This clone was seen once. The chain carries TRBV9 and TRBJ2-1; D ambiguous. CDR3 length: 15 residues. V lost 3 bases, J lost 4 bases, and 14 bases lay in between. Germline V gene lookup returns CDR1 SGDLS and CDR2 YYNGEE. The CDR3 region has the DNA TGTGCCAGCAGCGGACCTGTAGCAGGTTACAATGAGCAGTTCTTC. Translating gives CASSGPVAGYNEQFF.

This clone occurred once. The rearrangement uses TRBV28 and TRBJ2-7, with D unclear. The germline CDR1 and CDR2 sequences are MDHEN and SYDVKM. The CDR3 extends over 14 amino acids. Trimming pared 3 bases from V and 2 bases from J, leaving 11 bases between. DNA for the CDR3: TGTGCCAGCAGTTTCAGACGACGGGCCTACGAGCAGTACTTC. Translated, it gives CASSFRRRAYEQYF.

The J gene is TRBJ2-3, the V gene TRBV21-1; the D call TRBD2 from the table was never checked on the DNA. TRBV21-1 is termed a pseudogene. This CDR3 contains 20 residues. DNA of the CDR3: TGTGCCAGCAGCAAACCTACTGGACTAGCGGGAGACGCAAACACAGATACGCAGTATTTT. Protein product: CASSKPTGLAGDANTDTQYF.

V usage is TRBV14 and J usage is TRBJ2-5; TRBD1 agrees at 7 bases. With V trimmed by 5 bases and J by 5 bases, 14 bases remained unmatched. The CDR3 spans 16 residues. Germline V lookup: CDR1 SGHDN, CDR2 FVKESK. CDR3 loop: CASSKPGQPVGETQYF. In DNA form, the CDR3 reads TGTGCCAGCAGCAAACCGGGACAGCCGGTTGGGGAGACCCAGTACTTC.

The V gene is TRBV29-1, the J gene TRBJ2-3; D gene uncertain. Germline V gene data show CDR1 as SQVTM and CDR2 as ANQGSEA. CDR3 size: 12 residues. Deletions cut 6 bases from V and 5 bases from J, with 12 bases between. The CDR3 region has the DNA TGCAGCGTCGGTTTTTGGGGAGATACGCAGTATTTT. As protein: CSVGFWGDTQYF.

The chain couples TRBV5-5 to TRBJ2-5; D uncertain. The CDR3 is 14 amino acids. Germline loops: CDR1 SGHKS, CDR2 YYEKEE (reference sequence). V was clipped by 0 bases and J by 5 bases, with 11 bases between them. For the CDR3, the DNA is TGTGCCAGCAGCTTGGATCTCATGGCCGAGACCCAGTACTTC. It yields the protein CASSLDLMAETQYF.

CDR3 sequence reads: CASSLGYEQFF. CDR3 nucleotide sequence: TGTGCCAGCAGTTTAGGCTATGAGCAGTTCTTC. The rearrangement links TRBV27 to TRBJ2-1; D uncertain. The CDR3 covers 11 residues. V lost 2 bases and J lost 8, with 4 bases in between. CDR1 MNHEY and CDR2 SMNVEV come from the germline V gene (reference sequence).

The rearrangement uses TRBV4-3 and TRBJ2-7; perhaps TRBD1 as D (5 bases). The V end lost 0 bases, the J end lost 2 bases, and 11 bases lay between the germline ends. Germline CDR1 LGHNA, CDR2 YSLEER. This CDR3 is built from 15 residues. The CDR3 DNA reads as TGCGCCAGCAGCCAAGAAACCCAGGGTACCTACGAGCAGTACTTC. This codes for CASSQETQGTYEQYF.

The genes are TRBV2 and TRBJ2-1, with 9 bases aligning to TRBD2. Germline CDR1 is SNHLY and CDR2 is FYNNEI. With 7 bases clipped from V and 0 bases from J, the junction kept 4 bases outside the gene matches. This CDR3 is 15 amino acids long. The CDR3 protein is CASNSAGGSYNEQFF. As DNA, the CDR3 is TGTGCCAGCAATTCAGCGGGAGGCTCCTACAATGAGCAGTTCTTC.